This T cell receptor (beta chain) was identified in a study of blood T cell repertoires in COVID-19. As for the study in general: From T cells, B-cell-depleted T cells, or PBMCs came the material, which was cDNA or gDNA.

Original processing notes: Reference gene primer amplification gave nucleated cell count estimates. Using immunoSEQ multiplex PCR, the repertoire was profiled, and TCRdb retains in-frame clones only, with some absent. V, J and clone size derive from that table, while D and trimming were established from the DNA sequence. This table has over 300,000 clones, roughly nine tenths appearing once. This CDR3 comprises 16 residues. Trimming cost V 4 bases and J 6 bases; bases outside gene matches: 10. Germline V lookup: CDR1 SGHDT, CDR2 YYEEEE. The clonotype originates from a man between 18 and 35 years old who had recovered from COVID-19. This chain uses TRBV5-6 with TRBJ2-3; 11 bases are shared with TRBD2. Sequencing input: peripheral blood. The CDR3 region is CASSPPLAGGVDTQYF. The DNA for the CDR3 is TGTGCCAGCAGCCCCCCCCTAGCGGGGGGAGTTGATACGCAGTATTTT.